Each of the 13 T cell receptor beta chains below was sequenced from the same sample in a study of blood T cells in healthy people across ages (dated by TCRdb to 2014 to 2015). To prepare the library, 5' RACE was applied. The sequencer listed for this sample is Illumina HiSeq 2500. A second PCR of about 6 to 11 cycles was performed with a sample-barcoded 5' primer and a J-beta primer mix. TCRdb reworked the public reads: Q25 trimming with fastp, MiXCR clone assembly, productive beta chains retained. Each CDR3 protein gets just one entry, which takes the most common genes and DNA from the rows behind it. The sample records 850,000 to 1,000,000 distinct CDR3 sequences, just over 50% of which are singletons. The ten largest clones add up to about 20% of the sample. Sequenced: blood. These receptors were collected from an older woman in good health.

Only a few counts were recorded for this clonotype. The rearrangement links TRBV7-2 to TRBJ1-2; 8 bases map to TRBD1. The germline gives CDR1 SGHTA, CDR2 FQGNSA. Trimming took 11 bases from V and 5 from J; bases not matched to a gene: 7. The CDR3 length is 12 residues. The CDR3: CAHPDRAYGYTF. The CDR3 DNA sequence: TGTGCCCACCCGGACAGGGCGTATGGCTACACCTTC.

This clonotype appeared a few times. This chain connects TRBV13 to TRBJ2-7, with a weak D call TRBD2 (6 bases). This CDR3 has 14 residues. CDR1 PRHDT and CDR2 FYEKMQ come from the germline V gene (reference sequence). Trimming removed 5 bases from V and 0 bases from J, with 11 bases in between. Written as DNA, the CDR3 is TGTGCCAGCAGCCCCATGCGGGACTCCTACGAGCAGTACTTC. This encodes CASSPMRDSYEQYF.

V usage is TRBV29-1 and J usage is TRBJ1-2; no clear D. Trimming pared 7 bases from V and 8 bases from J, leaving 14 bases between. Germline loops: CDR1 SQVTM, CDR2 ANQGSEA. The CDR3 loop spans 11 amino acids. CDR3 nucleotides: TGCAGCGCTGGTCGCGACGGAGGCTACACCTTC. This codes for CSAGRDGGYTF.

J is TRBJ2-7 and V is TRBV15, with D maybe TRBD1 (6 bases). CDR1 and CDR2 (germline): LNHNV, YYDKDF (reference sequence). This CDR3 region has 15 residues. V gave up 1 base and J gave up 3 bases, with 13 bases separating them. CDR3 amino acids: CATSRVLGHLYEQYF. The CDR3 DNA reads TGTGCCACCAGCAGAGTCCTGGGACACCTCTACGAGCAGTACTTC.

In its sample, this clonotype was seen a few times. CDR3 bases: TGCAGTGCTAGAGTATCCGGAGGCGGTGGCAATGAGCAGTTCTTC. Translation: CSARVSGGGGNEQFF. The gene calls are TRBV20-1 and TRBJ2-1, with D maybe TRBD2 (5 bases). V lost 1 base to trimming and J lost 6 bases, with 16 bases between them. The CDR3 extends over 15 amino acids. The germline CDR1 and CDR2 sequences are DFQATT and SNEGSKA (reference sequence).

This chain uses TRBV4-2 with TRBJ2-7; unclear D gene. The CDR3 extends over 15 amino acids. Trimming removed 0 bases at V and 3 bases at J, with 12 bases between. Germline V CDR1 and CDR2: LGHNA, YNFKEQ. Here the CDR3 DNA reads TGTGCCAGCAGCCAAGATCCAGCACAAAGCTACGAGCAGTACTTC. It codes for CASSQDPAQSYEQYF.

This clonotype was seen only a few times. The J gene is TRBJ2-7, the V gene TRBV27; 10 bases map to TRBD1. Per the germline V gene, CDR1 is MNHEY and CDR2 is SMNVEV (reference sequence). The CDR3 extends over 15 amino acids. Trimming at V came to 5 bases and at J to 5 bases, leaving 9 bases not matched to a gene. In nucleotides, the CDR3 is TGTGCCAGCAGTCTACCGGGACAGGGGTTACACGAGCAGTACTTC. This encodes CASSLPGQGLHEQYF.

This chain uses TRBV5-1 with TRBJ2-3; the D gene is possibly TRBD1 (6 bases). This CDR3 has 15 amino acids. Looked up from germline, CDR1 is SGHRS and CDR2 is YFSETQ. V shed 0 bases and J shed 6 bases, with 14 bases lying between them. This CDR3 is CASSLEGGEPDTQYF. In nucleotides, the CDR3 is TGCGCCAGCAGCTTGGAAGGGGGAGAACCTGATACGCAGTATTTT.

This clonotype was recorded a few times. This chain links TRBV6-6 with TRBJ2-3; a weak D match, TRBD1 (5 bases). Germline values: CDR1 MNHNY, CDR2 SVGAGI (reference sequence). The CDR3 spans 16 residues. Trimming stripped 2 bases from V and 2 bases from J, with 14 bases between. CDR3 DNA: TGTGCCAGCAGTTACATGGACAACGCCAACACAGATACGCAGTATTTT. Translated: CASSYMDNANTDTQYF.

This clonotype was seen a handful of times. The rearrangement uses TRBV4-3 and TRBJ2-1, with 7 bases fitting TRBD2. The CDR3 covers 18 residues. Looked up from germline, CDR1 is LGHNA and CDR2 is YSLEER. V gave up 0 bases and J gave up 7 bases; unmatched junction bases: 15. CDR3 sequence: CASSQELGTGRAGNEQFF. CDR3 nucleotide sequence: TGCGCCAGCAGCCAAGAGTTAGGAACGGGGAGGGCCGGGAATGAGCAGTTCTTC.

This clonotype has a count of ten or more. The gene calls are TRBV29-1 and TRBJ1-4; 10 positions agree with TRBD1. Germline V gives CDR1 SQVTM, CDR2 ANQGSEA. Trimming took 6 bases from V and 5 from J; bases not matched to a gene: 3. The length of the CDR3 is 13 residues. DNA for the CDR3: TGCAGCGTGTTGGGACAGGGGAATGAAAAACTGTTTTTT. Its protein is CSVLGQGNEKLFF.

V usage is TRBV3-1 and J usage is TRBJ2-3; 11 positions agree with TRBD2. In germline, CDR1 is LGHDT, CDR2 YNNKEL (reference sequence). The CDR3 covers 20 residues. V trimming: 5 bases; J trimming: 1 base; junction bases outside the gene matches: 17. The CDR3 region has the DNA TGTGCCAGCAGCTTAACTAGCGGGAGACGCCCCGTTTCTCGCACAGATACGCAGTATTTT. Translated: CASSLTSGRRPVSRTDTQYF.

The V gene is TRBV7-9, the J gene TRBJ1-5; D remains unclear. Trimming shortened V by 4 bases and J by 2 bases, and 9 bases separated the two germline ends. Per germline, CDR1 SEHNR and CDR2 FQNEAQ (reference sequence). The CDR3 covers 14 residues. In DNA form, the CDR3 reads TGTGCCAGCAGCTCTGAGTATGGCAATCAGCCCCAGCATTTT. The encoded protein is CASSSEYGNQPQHF. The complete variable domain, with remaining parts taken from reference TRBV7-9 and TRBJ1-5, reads DTGVSQNPRHKITKRGQNVTFRCDPISEHNRLYWYRQTLGQGPEFLTYFQNEAQLEKSRLLSDRFSAERPKGSFSTLEIQRTEQGDSAMYLCASSSEYGNQPQHFGDGTRLSIL.